This is a list of T cell receptor beta chains from one sample in a study of blood T cell repertoires in COVID-19. The protocol was immunoSEQ multiplex PCR, while the TCRdb copy is restricted to in-frame clones and leaves out a portion. This table holds fewer than 250,000 clones, about 93% found once. Sequencing used peripheral blood. All receptors derive from a man aged 25-40 years with COVID-19, enrolled during active disease. CDR3s include the opening cysteine and the closing phenylalanine or tryptophan.

V	CDR3
TRBV5-1	CASSLDSFEAFF
TRBV6-1	CASSRAGGTYEQYF
TRBV29-1	CSVGGRQGIYGYTF
TRBV4-1	CASSPRGANGYTF
TRBV15	CATSRVKGVNYGYTF
TRBV7-9	CASSLQEFNTEAFF
TRBV3-1/TRBV3-2	CASSQDHRGWKTQYF
TRBV9	CASSVTSGATEAFF
TRBV18	CASSPARTDTNTEAFF
TRBV9	CASGPGQGAYEQYF